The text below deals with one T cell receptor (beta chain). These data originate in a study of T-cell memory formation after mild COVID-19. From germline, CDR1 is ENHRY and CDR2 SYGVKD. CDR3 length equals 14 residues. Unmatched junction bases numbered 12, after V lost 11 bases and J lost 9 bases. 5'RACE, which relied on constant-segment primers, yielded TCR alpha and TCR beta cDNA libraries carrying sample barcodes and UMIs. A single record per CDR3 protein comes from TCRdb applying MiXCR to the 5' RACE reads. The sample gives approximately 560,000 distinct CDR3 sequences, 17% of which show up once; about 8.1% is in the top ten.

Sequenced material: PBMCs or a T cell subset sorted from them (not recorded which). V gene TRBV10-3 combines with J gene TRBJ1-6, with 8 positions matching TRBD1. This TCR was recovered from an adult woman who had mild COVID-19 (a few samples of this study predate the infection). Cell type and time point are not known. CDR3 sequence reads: CALSPTGEASPLHF. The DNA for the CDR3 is TGTGCCCTTAGCCCGACAGGGGAGGCTTCACCCCTCCACTTT.